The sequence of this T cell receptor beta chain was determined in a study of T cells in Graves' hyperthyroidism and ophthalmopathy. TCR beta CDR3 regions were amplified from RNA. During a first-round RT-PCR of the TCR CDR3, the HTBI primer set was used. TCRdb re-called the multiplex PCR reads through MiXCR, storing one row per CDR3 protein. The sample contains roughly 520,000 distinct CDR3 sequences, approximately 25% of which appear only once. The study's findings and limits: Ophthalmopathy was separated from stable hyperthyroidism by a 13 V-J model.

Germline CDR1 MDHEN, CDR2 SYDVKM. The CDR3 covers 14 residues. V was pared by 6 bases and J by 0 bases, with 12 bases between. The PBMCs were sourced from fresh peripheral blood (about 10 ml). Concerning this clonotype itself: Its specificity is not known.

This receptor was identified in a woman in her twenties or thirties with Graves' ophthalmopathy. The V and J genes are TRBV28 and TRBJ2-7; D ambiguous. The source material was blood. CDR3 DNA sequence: TGTGCCAGCAGCACAACTTCCCTCTCCTACGAGCAGTACTTC. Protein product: CASSTTSLSYEQYF.